Below, one T cell receptor (beta chain) is given with its context. The data derive from a study of technical replicates of blood from several donors. The data were produced by immunoSEQ multiplex PCR, yet TCRdb's version contains in-frame clones alone and is incomplete. Of tens of thousands of clones in the sample, 90% to 95% are singletons; the top ten hold 0.25% to 0.3%. The CDR3 totals 15 residues. V was pared by 2 bases and J by 6 bases, with 9 bases of the junction left unmatched. CDR1 SGHAT and CDR2 FQNNGV come from the germline V gene. Material for sequencing was T cells isolated from PBMCs. The sequence derives from a human donor in good health. The genes are TRBV11-2 and TRBJ2-5, with TRBD2 matching 7 bases. The CDR3 spells CASSLFQGSGKTQYF. CDR3 coding DNA: TGTGCCAGCAGCTTATTTCAGGGCAGCGGGAAGACCCAGTACTTC.